This TCR beta chain was captured in a study of cytomegalovirus exposure and HLA in healthy donors. Vbeta (60) and Jbeta (13) primers were used in the PCR. Method: immunoSEQ multiplex PCR; TCRdb's copy keeps in-frame clones and lacks some. The sample shows around 150,000 clones, roughly 73% of them seen only once. The clonotype comes from a woman between 35 and 50 years old in good health and CMV-seropositive. The sample taken for sequencing was PBMCs.

The CDR3 sequence is CASSLYRGAEAFF. The CDR3, as DNA: TGTGCCAGCAGTTTATACAGGGGAGCTGAAGCTTTCTTT. The chain is built from TRBV28 and TRBJ1-1; 7 bases match TRBD1. Germline values: CDR1 MDHEN, CDR2 SYDVKM. This CDR3 comprises 13 residues. J gave up 6 bases and V 1 base, and 2 bases lay outside the gene matches.